Sequencing of this T cell receptor beta chain was carried out in a study of regulatory T cells in long-lasting Graves disease. Trimming removed 4 bases at V and 6 bases at J, with 17 bases between. The length of the CDR3 is 15 residues. Germline assignment: CDR1 SGHTA and CDR2 FQGTGA. The time point was: newly diagnosed GD, antithyroid drugs for less than 3 months. The TCR library was made from RNA extracted from PBMCs. EDTA tubes collected around 8.7 milliliters of peripheral blood. Relying on iRepertoire HTBI primers and Arm-PCR of CDR3 regions, the team built TCR beta libraries. TCRdb reanalysed the multiplex PCR reads using MiXCR and keeps one entry per CDR3 protein. The sample consists of under 700,000 distinct CDR3 sequences, approximately 16% of them appearing once. This clonotype has more than one count but fewer than ten. This same sample was also taken into another study, of T cells in Graves' hyperthyroidism and ophthalmopathy. From that report: Aged 18 to 65, the patients had hyperthyroidism that was newly diagnosed and had lasted under 2 months. The HTBI set primed first-round TCR CDR3 RT-PCR. In simple terms, a model built on 13 V-J features told ophthalmopathy apart from stable hyperthyroidism.

This rearrangement joins TRBV7-3 to TRBJ2-3; D is perhaps TRBD1 (7 bases). Sequencing was performed on peripheral blood mononuclear cells (PBMCs), taken at new diagnosis, from a patient treated with antithyroid drugs. This receptor was identified in a woman aged 35-65 years with Graves disease. Written as DNA, the CDR3 is TGTGCCAGCAGCTCGACTAGGGGGCGCTTCGATACGCAGTATTTT. Its translation is CASSSTRGRFDTQYF.